This T cell receptor (beta chain) was found in a study of Ad26.COV2.S vaccination and SARS-CoV-2 variants. Study-level findings and limits: Participants given vaccine showed non-spike TCR breadth similar to that of placebo recipients.

Libraries were prepared by immunoSEQ multiplex PCR; TCRdb keeps only in-frame clonotypes and omits some of them. The table includes some 520,000 clones, roughly nine tenths detected once. Treatment specified: some 20 received Ad26.COV2.S at low or high dose, single or two shots; 5 received placebo; per-sample allocation not given. On day 63 after the first injection, vaccine and placebo recipients gave samples. Whoever gave the sample was an adult aged 18-55 years in Boston. An Ad26 vector carrying the Wuhan-strain SARS-CoV-2 spike served as the vaccine. In this sample, this clone turned up a few times. Its antigen is unknown. CDR1 and CDR2 from the germline V gene are SGHNT and YENEEA. This CDR3 has 16 residues. V lost 1 base, J lost 2 bases, and 0 bases stayed unmatched.

The chain couples TRBV11-3 to TRBJ2-1; 12 bases are shared with TRBD2. The specimen was peripheral blood, collected in a trial of Ad26.COV2.S vaccine versus placebo. The sequence was collected from a person aged 18-65 years who received the Ad26.COV2.S COVID-19 vaccine or a placebo. The chain's CDR3 is CASSLGTSGTYNEQFF. The CDR3 DNA reads TGTGCCAGCAGCTTAGGGACTAGCGGGACCTACAATGAGCAGTTCTTC.